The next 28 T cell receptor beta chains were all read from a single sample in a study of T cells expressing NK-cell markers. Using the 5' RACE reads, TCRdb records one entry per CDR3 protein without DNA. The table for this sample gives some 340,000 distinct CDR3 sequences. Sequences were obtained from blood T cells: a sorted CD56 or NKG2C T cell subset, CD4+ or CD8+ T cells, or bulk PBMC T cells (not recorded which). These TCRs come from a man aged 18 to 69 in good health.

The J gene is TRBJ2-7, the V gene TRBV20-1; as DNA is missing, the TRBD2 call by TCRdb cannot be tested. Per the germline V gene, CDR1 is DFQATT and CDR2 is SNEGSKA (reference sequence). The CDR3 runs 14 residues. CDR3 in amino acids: CSARGLAEIYEQYF.

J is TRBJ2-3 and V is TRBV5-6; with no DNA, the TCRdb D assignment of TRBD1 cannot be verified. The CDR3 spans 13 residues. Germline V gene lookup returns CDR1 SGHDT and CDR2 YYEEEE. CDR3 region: CASSSPRGDTQYF.

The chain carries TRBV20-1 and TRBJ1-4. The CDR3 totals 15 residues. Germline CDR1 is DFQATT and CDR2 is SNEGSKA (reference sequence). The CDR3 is CSASRVGATNEKLFF.

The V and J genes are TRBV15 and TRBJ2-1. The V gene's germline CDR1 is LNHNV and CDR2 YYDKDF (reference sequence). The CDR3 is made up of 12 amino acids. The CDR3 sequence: CATSNKVDEQFF.

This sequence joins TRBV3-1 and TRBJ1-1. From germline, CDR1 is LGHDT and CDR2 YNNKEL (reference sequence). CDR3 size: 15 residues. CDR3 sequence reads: CASSPRWTGNTEAFF.

This CDR3 reads CASSPMSGYYNSPLHF. J is TRBJ1-6 and V is TRBV11-2; the TCRdb call, TRBD1, lacks DNA for checking. The CDR3 contains 16 residues. CDR1 SGHAT and CDR2 FQNNGV come from the germline V gene.

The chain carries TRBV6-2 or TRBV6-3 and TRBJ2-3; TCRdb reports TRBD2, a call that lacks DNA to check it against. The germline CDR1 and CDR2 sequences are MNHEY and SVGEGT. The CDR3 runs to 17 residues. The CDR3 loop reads CASRSVRRGLVGDTQYF.

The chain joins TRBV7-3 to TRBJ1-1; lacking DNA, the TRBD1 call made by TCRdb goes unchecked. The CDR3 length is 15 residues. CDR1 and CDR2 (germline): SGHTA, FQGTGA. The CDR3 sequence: CASSLYGRANTEAFF.

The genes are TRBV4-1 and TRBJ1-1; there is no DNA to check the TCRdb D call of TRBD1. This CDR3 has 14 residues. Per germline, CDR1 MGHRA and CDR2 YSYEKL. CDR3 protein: CASSQPTVNTEAFF.

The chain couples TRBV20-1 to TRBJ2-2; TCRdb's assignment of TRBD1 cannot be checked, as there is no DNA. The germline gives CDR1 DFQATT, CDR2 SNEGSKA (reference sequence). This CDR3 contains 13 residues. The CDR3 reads CSAISRGGGELFF.

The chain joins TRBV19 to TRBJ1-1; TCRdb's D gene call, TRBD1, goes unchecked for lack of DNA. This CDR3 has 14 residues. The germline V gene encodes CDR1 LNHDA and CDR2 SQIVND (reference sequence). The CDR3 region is CASSTRDTRTEAFF.

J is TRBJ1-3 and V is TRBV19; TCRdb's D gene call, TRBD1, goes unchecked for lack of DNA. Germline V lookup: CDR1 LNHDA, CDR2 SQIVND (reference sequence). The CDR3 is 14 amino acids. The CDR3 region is CATVDRGFGNTIYF.

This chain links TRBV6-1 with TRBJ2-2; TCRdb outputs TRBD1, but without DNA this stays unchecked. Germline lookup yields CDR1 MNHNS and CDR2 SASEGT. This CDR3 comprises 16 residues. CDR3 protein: CASRGNRALGTGELFF.

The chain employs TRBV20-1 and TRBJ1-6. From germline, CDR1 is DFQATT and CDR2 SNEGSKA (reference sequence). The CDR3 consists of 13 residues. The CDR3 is CSVRDRRTSPLHF.

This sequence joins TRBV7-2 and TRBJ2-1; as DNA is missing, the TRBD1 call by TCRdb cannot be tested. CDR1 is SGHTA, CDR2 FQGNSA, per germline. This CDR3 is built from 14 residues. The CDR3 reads CASRLSRDVNEQFF.

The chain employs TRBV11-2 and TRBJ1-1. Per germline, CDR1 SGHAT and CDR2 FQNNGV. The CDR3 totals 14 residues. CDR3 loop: CASSLTLLNTEAFF.

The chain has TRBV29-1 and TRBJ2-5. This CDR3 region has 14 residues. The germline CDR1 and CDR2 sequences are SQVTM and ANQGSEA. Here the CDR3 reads CSVRLYMRQETQYF.

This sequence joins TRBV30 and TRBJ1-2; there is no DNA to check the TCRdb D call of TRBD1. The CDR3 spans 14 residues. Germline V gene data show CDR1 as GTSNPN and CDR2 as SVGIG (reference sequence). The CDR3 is CAWSGMAGEAGYTF.

CDR3 amino acids: CASSLQDRERYTEAFF. V gene TRBV5-5 combines with J gene TRBJ1-1; TCRdb reports TRBD1, a call that lacks DNA to check it against. Germline V CDR1 and CDR2: SGHKS, YYEKEE (reference sequence). The CDR3 has 16 amino acids.

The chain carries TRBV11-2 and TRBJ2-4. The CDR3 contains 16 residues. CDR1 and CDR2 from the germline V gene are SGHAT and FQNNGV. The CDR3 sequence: CASSFLTGLAKNIQYF.

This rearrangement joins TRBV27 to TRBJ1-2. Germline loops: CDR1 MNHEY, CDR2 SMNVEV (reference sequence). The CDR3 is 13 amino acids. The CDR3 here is CASSLKQGYGYTF.

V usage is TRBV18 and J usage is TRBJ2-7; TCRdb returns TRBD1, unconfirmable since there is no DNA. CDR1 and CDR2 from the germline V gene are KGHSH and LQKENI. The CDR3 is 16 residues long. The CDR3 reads CASSPPRTGASYEQYF.

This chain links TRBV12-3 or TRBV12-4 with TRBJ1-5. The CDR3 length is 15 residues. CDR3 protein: CASSLLQTSNQPQHF.

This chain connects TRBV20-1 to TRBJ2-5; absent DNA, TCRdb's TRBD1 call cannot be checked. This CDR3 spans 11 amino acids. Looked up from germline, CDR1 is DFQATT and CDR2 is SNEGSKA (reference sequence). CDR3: CSASPGETQYF.

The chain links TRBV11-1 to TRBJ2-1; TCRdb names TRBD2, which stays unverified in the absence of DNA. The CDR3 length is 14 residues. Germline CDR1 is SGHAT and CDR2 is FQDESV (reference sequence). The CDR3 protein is CASSPIGTSTEQFF.

CDR3 sequence: CASSEVGVYGYTF. The chain carries TRBV6-1 and TRBJ1-2. Looked up from germline, CDR1 is MNHNS and CDR2 is SASEGT. The CDR3 runs 13 residues.

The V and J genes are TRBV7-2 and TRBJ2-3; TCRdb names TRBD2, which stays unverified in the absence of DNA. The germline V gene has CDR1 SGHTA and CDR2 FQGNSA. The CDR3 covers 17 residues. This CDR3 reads CASSAASGGPNTDTQYF.

CDR3 in amino acids: CASSLRGKIFSGNTIYF. The chain joins TRBV5-1 to TRBJ1-3; the TCRdb D gene call, TRBD1, has no DNA to confirm it. Germline V gives CDR1 SGHRS, CDR2 YFSETQ. CDR3 size: 17 residues.